These 13 T cell receptor beta chains were sequenced from one sample in a study of T cell responses to AZD1222 COVID-19 vaccine. The protocol was immunoSEQ multiplex PCR, while the TCRdb copy is restricted to in-frame clones and leaves out a portion. This sample has roughly 36,000 clones, with 85% to 90% found just once. Specimen: peripheral blood, collected on day 0 of AZD1222 vaccination. These receptors all stem from an adult in good health.

This clone was recorded only once. This rearrangement joins TRBV19 to TRBJ2-7; 9 bases agree with TRBD1. The V and J ends lost 6 bases and 3 bases, in that order; junction bases with no gene match: 9. Germline V gene sequence: CDR1 LNHDA, CDR2 SQIVND (reference sequence). The CDR3 length is 15 residues. As DNA, the CDR3 is TGTGCCAGTAGAAAACCCGGGACAGGGAACTACGAGCAGTACTTC. Translated: CASRKPGTGNYEQYF. The variable domain in full, completed from reference TRBV19 and TRBJ2-7, reads DGGITQSPKYLFRKEGQNVTLSCEQNLNHDAMYWYRQDPGQGLRLIYYSQIVNDFQKGDIAEGYSVSREKKESFPLTVTSAQKNPTAFYLCASRKPGTGNYEQYFGPGTRLTVT.

The chain employs TRBV7-2 and TRBJ2-5, with 8 bases fitting TRBD1. Germline-derived CDR1 and CDR2 are SGHTA and FQGNSA. With 1 base clipped from V and 7 bases from J, the junction kept 2 bases outside the gene matches. CDR3 length: 13 amino acids. The CDR3 nucleotides are TGTGCCAGCAGCTTAGAAGGGACAGGGACCCAGTACTTC. Protein: CASSLEGTGTQYF.

The CDR3 region is CASSPGGTGESEQYF. Written as DNA, the CDR3 is TGTGCCAGCAGCCCCGGCGGGACAGGGGAGTCCGAGCAGTACTTC. The chain uses TRBV11-1 and TRBJ2-7; 10 bases line up with TRBD1. Germline assignment: CDR1 SGHAT and CDR2 FQDESV (reference sequence). The CDR3 consists of 15 residues. Trimming removed 5 bases from V and 6 bases from J; junction bases left unmatched: 10.

The chain carries TRBV28 and TRBJ1-1; possibly TRBD1 for D (6 bases). CDR3 length equals 13 residues. The V end was cut by 2 bases, the J end by 6 bases, with 10 bases between. From germline, CDR1 is MDHEN and CDR2 SYDVKM. In nucleotides, the CDR3 is TGTGCCAGCAGTTTAAGGGGGGCGGCTGAAGCTTTCTTT. It is translated as CASSLRGAAEAFF.

This clone was seen a single time. The rearrangement links TRBV19 to TRBJ1-5, with D hard to call. This CDR3 contains 14 residues. With 3 bases removed from V and 3 bases from J, the gap between germline ends came to 9 bases. Germline-derived CDR1 and CDR2 are LNHDA and SQIVND (reference sequence). DNA of the CDR3: TGTGCCAGTAGTATTTGGAGTCCCAATCAGCCCCAGCATTTT. It codes for CASSIWSPNQPQHF. Supplemented by reference TRBV19 and TRBJ1-5, the full variable domain reads DGGITQSPKYLFRKEGQNVTLSCEQNLNHDAMYWYRQDPGQGLRLIYYSQIVNDFQKGDIAEGYSVSREKKESFPLTVTSAQKNPTAFYLCASSIWSPNQPQHFGDGTRLSIL.

The J gene is TRBJ1-2, the V gene TRBV3-1 (or the pseudogene TRBV3-2); TRBD1 matches at 8 bases. Germline lookup yields CDR1 LGHDT and CDR2 YNNKEL (reference sequence). Unmatched junction bases numbered 11, after V lost 0 bases and J lost 8 bases. This CDR3 has 16 residues. CDR3 in amino acids: CASSQEWAGGAQGYTF. CDR3 bases: TGTGCCAGCAGCCAAGAATGGGCAGGGGGCGCACAAGGCTACACCTTC.

This chain joins TRBV19 and TRBJ1-4; 8 bases agree with TRBD1. The CDR3 has 15 residues. V lost 5 bases to trimming and J lost 7 bases; unmatched junction nucleotides: 9. The germline gives CDR1 LNHDA, CDR2 SQIVND (reference sequence). CDR3 residues: CASSHGTGRGEKLFF. For the CDR3, the DNA is TGTGCCAGTAGTCACGGGACAGGAAGGGGTGAAAAACTGTTTTTT.

The genes are TRBV19 and TRBJ1-5; no definite D call. V lost 6 bases to trimming and J lost 0 bases, with 12 bases between them. CDR3 length: 15 residues. Germline values: CDR1 LNHDA, CDR2 SQIVND (reference sequence). CDR3: CASSASGGSNQPQHF. The CDR3 DNA sequence: TGTGCCAGTAGCGCCTCGGGAGGTAGCAATCAGCCCCAGCATTTT.

The rearrangement links TRBV24-1 to TRBJ2-3; tentative D call: TRBD2 (6 bases). The germline CDR1 and CDR2 sequences are KGHDR and SFDVKD. The V gene lost 7 bases and the J gene lost 5 bases, with 15 bases spanning the gap. This CDR3 spans 14 amino acids. The CDR3 coding sequence is TGTGCCACCAGCGACCGGGAGACGGTAGATACGCAGTATTTT. Translation gives CATSDRETVDTQYF.

This rearrangement joins TRBV19 to TRBJ1-5, with D hard to call. CDR3 length equals 12 residues. Trimming left V 5 bases short and J 4 bases short, with 6 bases between. Germline-derived CDR1 and CDR2 are LNHDA and SQIVND (reference sequence). This CDR3 reads CASSSWNQPQHF. In DNA form, the CDR3 reads TGTGCCAGTAGTTCCTGGAATCAGCCCCAGCATTTT.

Only one count was recorded for this clone. The gene calls are TRBV28 and TRBJ1-4; no clear D gene. Germline V gene sequence: CDR1 MDHEN, CDR2 SYDVKM. CDR3 length: 13 amino acids. The germline V and J ends were trimmed by 3 bases and 5 bases, with 7 bases remaining between them. DNA for the CDR3: TGTGCCAGCAGTTTGGGCACGAATGAAAAACTGTTTTTT. This gives the protein CASSLGTNEKLFF.

This clone was recorded a few times. The chain uses TRBV4-3 and TRBJ2-1; D not certain. Germline-derived CDR1 and CDR2 are LGHNA and YSLEER. There are 15 residues in the CDR3. The V gene lost 0 bases and the J gene lost 3 bases, with 9 bases spanning the gap. CDR3 loop: CASSQEWRGYNEQFF. The CDR3, as DNA: TGCGCCAGCAGCCAAGAATGGAGAGGCTACAATGAGCAGTTCTTC.

The V call is TRBV18, the J call TRBJ2-2, with D perhaps matching TRBD1 (5 bases). V lost 2 bases to trimming and J lost 6 bases, with 16 bases between them. The germline V gene has CDR1 KGHSH and CDR2 LQKENI. The CDR3 is 16 amino acids. Here the CDR3 DNA reads TGTGCCAGCTCACCAGGCGGACAATCCTTCGCCGGGGAGCTGTTTTTT. Translation gives CASSPGGQSFAGELFF. The complete variable domain, with remaining parts taken from reference TRBV18 and TRBJ2-2, reads NAGVMQNPRHLVRRRGQEARLRCSPMKGHSHVYWYRQLPEEGLKFMVYLQKENIIDESGMPKERFSAEFPKEGPSILRIQQVVRGDSAAYFCASSPGGQSFAGELFFGEGSRLTVL.